One and the same sample provided the 8 T cell receptor beta chains below, sequenced in a study of cytotoxic CD8 clonotypes in ibrutinib-treated CLL. Here immunoSEQ multiplex PCR was the method, and the copy in TCRdb shows in-frame clones only, minus some. The sample has over 200,000 clones, about three quarters seen once. The sample in question was PBMCs, obtained after 12 months of ibrutinib treatment. The receptors were gathered from a human donor with chronic lymphocytic leukemia.

For the CDR3, the DNA is TGTGCCAGCAGTTCCGCAGGGTACGAGCAGTACTTC. This gives the protein CASSSAGYEQYF. V and J are TRBV28 and TRBJ2-7; TRBD1 is a possible D gene (5 bases). The CDR3 loop spans 12 amino acids. V was shortened by 4 bases and J by 4 bases, with 8 bases between the two germline ends. Per the germline V gene, CDR1 is MDHEN and CDR2 is SYDVKM.

The chain employs TRBV9 and TRBJ2-3, with D possibly TRBD1 on 6 matching bases. This CDR3 contains 16 residues. Germline loops: CDR1 SGDLS, CDR2 YYNGEE. V was clipped by 4 bases and J by 2 bases, with 17 bases between them. Written as DNA, the CDR3 is TGTGCCAGCAGCCCAAGGACAGTTCCCGTCACAGATACGCAGTATTTT. Translated: CASSPRTVPVTDTQYF.

This chain connects TRBV10-3 to TRBJ1-2, with D possibly being TRBD1 (5 bases). Germline assignment: CDR1 ENHRY and CDR2 SYGVKD. This CDR3 is built from 13 residues. V dropped 4 bases and J dropped 3 bases, with 9 bases sitting between them. The CDR3 nucleotides read TGTGCCATCAGTGGGGGACGGGACTATGGCTACACCTTC. Translated, it gives CAISGGRDYGYTF.

V and J are TRBV6-5 and TRBJ2-3, with a weak D call TRBD2 (6 bases). V was shortened by 1 base and J by 0 bases, with 11 bases between the two germline ends. The CDR3 runs 16 residues. Germline lookup yields CDR1 MNHEY and CDR2 SVGAGI. CDR3 sequence reads: CASSYWGVSSTDTQYF. The CDR3 region has the DNA TGTGCCAGCAGTTACTGGGGGGTTTCTAGCACAGATACGCAGTATTTT.

This clone was observed a single time. The chain recombines TRBV6-6 with TRBJ2-5; D remains unclear. The CDR3 covers 14 residues. With 0 bases removed from V and 2 bases from J, the gap between germline ends came to 7 bases. The germline V gene encodes CDR1 MNHNY and CDR2 SVGAGI (reference sequence). CDR3 amino acids: CASSYSGTQETQYF. The CDR3 DNA reads TGTGCCAGCAGTTACTCGGGAACACAAGAGACCCAGTACTTC.

This chain joins TRBV5-1 and TRBJ1-5; D unresolved. The CDR3 sequence is 15 residues long. Germline-derived CDR1 and CDR2 are SGHRS and YFSETQ. Trimming stripped 0 bases from V and 4 bases from J, with 11 bases between. In DNA, the CDR3 is TGCGCCAGCAGCTTGGCTGCGGGTAGGAATCAGCCCCAGCATTTT. This sequence encodes CASSLAAGRNQPQHF. The full variable domain, in which reference TRBV5-1 and TRBJ1-5 provide the parts outside the CDR3, is KAGVTQTPRYLIKTRGQQVTLSCSPISGHRSVSWYQQTPGQGLQFLFEYFSETQRNKGNFPGRFSGRQFSNSRSEMNVSTLELGDSALYLCASSLAAGRNQPQHFGDGTRLSIL.

This clone was seen a single time. The chain recombines TRBV18 with TRBJ2-2, with 7 bases that match TRBD1. Germline CDR1 reads KGHSH; CDR2 reads LQKENI. Unmatched junction bases numbered 10, after V lost 8 bases and J lost 4 bases. The CDR3 consists of 15 residues. CDR3 sequence reads: CASTQDRAGTGELFF. DNA of the CDR3: TGTGCCAGCACCCAAGACAGGGCGGGCACCGGGGAGCTGTTTTTT.

The CDR3 loop reads CASLDRVSEKLFF. The CDR3 nucleotides read TGTGCCAGCTTGGACAGGGTGTCTGAAAAACTGTTTTTT. The genes are TRBV6-5 and TRBJ1-4, with 8 bases that match TRBD1. The V gene's germline CDR1 is MNHEY and CDR2 SVGAGI. V was clipped by 8 bases and J by 7 bases; unmatched bases: 6. The CDR3 has 13 residues.